This TCR beta chain emerged from a study of cytomegalovirus exposure and HLA in healthy donors. Study findings and constraints: Reports showed the classifier diagnosing cytomegalovirus status with high specificity and sensitivity. HLA alleles showed associations with 16,951 TCR beta sequences in a later analysis, at a 0.05 false discovery rate.

Germline loops: CDR1 SGHAT, CDR2 FQNNGV. This CDR3 spans 16 amino acids. The J segment lost 1 base and the V segment lost 5 bases, leaving 8 bases of the junction unmatched. PCR used 60 Vbeta primers and 13 Jbeta primers. Here immunoSEQ multiplex PCR was the method, and the copy in TCRdb shows in-frame clones only, minus some. The sample includes around 140,000 clones, 75% to 80% seen only once; the top ten take around 2.5%. This clone was counted once. Its antigen remains unknown. This clonotype was obtained from a woman in her late teens or twenties in good health and CMV-seropositive. This chain joins TRBV11-2 and TRBJ1-1, with 9 positions matching TRBD1. Sequencing was carried out using PBMCs. The CDR3 sequence: CASSPGDRVRNTEAFF. The CDR3 DNA follows: TGTGCCAGCAGCCCGGGGGACAGGGTAAGGAACACTGAAGCTTTCTTT.